Listed below are T cell receptor beta chains from one sample, sequenced in a study of blood T cells in healthy people across ages. TCRdb re-derived calls from the 5' RACE reads in MiXCR, one entry per CDR3 protein. This sample has 1.5 million to 1.9 million distinct CDR3 sequences, with approximately 42% found just once. Sample: blood. The receptors originated from a woman younger than 35 in good health. CDR3s include the opening cysteine and the closing phenylalanine or tryptophan. The order of the fields is V gene, clone size, J gene, D gene, CDR3 protein, CDR3 DNA. The D gene is left open where the match is weak. Clone sizes are given selectively: once, few, many, or a class where the clone is expanded.

v_gene: TRBV6-6; abundance: NA; j_gene: TRBJ2-1; d_gene: NA; CDR3aa: CASSVATSGNEQFF; CDR3nt: TGTGCCAGCAGTGTCGCTACCTCGGGAAATGAGCAGTTCTTC
v_gene: TRBV6-5; abundance: many; j_gene: TRBJ2-3; d_gene: NA; CDR3aa: CASSPPSGTDTQYF; CDR3nt: TGTGCCAGCAGTCCCCCCTCCGGCACAGATACGCAGTATTTT
v_gene: TRBV20-1; abundance: once; j_gene: TRBJ1-2; d_gene: TRBD1; CDR3aa: CSARDGGQGAYGYTF; CDR3nt: TGCAGTGCTAGAGATGGGGGACAGGGGGCCTATGGCTACACCTTC
v_gene: TRBV29-1; abundance: NA; j_gene: TRBJ1-2; d_gene: NA; CDR3aa: CSAPNREGNYGYTF; CDR3nt: TGCAGCGCACCAAATCGGGAGGGGAACTATGGCTACACCTTC
v_gene: TRBV7-2; abundance: few; j_gene: TRBJ2-3; d_gene: NA; CDR3aa: CASTQGTDTQYF; CDR3nt: TGTGCCAGCACCCAGGGCACAGATACGCAGTATTTT
v_gene: TRBV13; abundance: few; j_gene: TRBJ2-7; d_gene: NA; CDR3aa: CASRRLGQTYEQYF; CDR3nt: TGTGCCAGCAGGAGATTAGGACAGACCTACGAGCAGTACTTC
v_gene: TRBV7-9; abundance: NA; j_gene: TRBJ2-5; d_gene: TRBD1; CDR3aa: CASSNRDSETQYF; CDR3nt: TGTGCCAGCAGCAACCGGGACAGCGAGACCCAGTACTTC
v_gene: TRBV28; abundance: NA; j_gene: TRBJ1-2; d_gene: TRBD1; CDR3aa: CASSPPGQIGYGYTF; CDR3nt: TGTGCCAGCAGTCCTCCGGGACAGATAGGGTATGGCTACACCTTC
v_gene: TRBV3-1; abundance: NA; j_gene: TRBJ2-1; d_gene: TRBD2; CDR3aa: CASSQDLAGASEQFF; CDR3nt: TGTGCCAGCAGCCAAGATCTAGCGGGAGCCTCTGAGCAGTTCTTC
v_gene: TRBV12-3/TRBV12-4; abundance: NA; j_gene: TRBJ2-1; d_gene: NA; CDR3aa: CAGSLRTTYNEQFF; CDR3nt: TGTGCCGGCAGTTTGCGGACCACCTACAATGAGCAGTTCTTC
v_gene: TRBV5-1; abundance: once; j_gene: TRBJ1-1; d_gene: NA; CDR3aa: CASSTRQANTEAFF; CDR3nt: TGCGCCAGCAGCACCCGACAGGCGAACACTGAAGCTTTCTTT
v_gene: TRBV6-5; abundance: NA; j_gene: TRBJ2-5; d_gene: TRBD2; CDR3aa: CASSNPTGGLQAAETQYF; CDR3nt: TGTGCCAGTAGTAACCCTACGGGGGGACTACAGGCGGCAGAGACCCAGTACTTC
v_gene: TRBV28; abundance: NA; j_gene: TRBJ1-6; d_gene: NA; CDR3aa: CASSPQVGSSPLHF; CDR3nt: TGTGCCAGCAGTCCCCAGGTCGGGAGTTCACCCCTCCACTTT
v_gene: TRBV16; abundance: NA; j_gene: TRBJ1-2; d_gene: NA; CDR3aa: CASSLDHGGLGGYTF; CDR3nt: TGTGCCAGCAGCCTCGATCACGGGGGGCTGGGTGGCTACACCTTC
v_gene: TRBV20-1; abundance: many; j_gene: TRBJ2-3; d_gene: TRBD2; CDR3aa: CRVAGASTDTQYF; CDR3nt: TGCAGGGTAGCGGGGGCTAGCACAGATACGCAGTATTTT
v_gene: TRBV5-1; abundance: NA; j_gene: TRBJ2-7; d_gene: TRBD1; CDR3aa: CASSLGATGLGYEQYF; CDR3nt: TGCGCCAGCAGCTTGGGAGCGACAGGGTTGGGATACGAGCAGTACTTC
v_gene: TRBV13; abundance: few; j_gene: TRBJ2-3; d_gene: NA; CDR3aa: CASSLAGRSNTQYF; CDR3nt: TGTGCCAGCAGCTTAGCTGGACGTTCAAATACGCAGTATTTT
v_gene: TRBV7-9; abundance: NA; j_gene: TRBJ2-1; d_gene: NA; CDR3aa: CASSPMAENEQFF; CDR3nt: TGTGCCAGCAGCCCAATGGCCGAGAATGAGCAGTTCTTC
v_gene: TRBV4-1; abundance: few; j_gene: TRBJ2-7; d_gene: NA; CDR3aa: CASSQVGESYEQYF; CDR3nt: TGCGCCAGCAGCCAAGTTGGGGAATCCTACGAGCAGTACTTC
v_gene: TRBV25-1; abundance: few; j_gene: TRBJ1-5; d_gene: NA; CDR3aa: CASSEGSRGNQPQHF; CDR3nt: TGTGCCAGCAGTGAAGGATCACGGGGGAATCAGCCCCAGCATTTT
v_gene: TRBV11-2; abundance: NA; j_gene: TRBJ2-1; d_gene: TRBD1; CDR3aa: CASSAVTGQNNEQFF; CDR3nt: TGTGCCAGCAGCGCCGTGACAGGGCAAAACAATGAGCAGTTCTTC
v_gene: TRBV3-1; abundance: few; j_gene: TRBJ2-1; d_gene: TRBD1; CDR3aa: CASSHLNRGRFF; CDR3nt: TGTGCCAGCAGCCACTTGAACAGGGGTCGGTTCTTC
v_gene: TRBV6-2/TRBV6-3; abundance: NA; j_gene: TRBJ1-5; d_gene: NA; CDR3aa: CASSYKGGAGNQPQHF; CDR3nt: TGTGCCAGCAGTTACAAGGGGGGCGCCGGCAATCAGCCCCAGCATTTT
v_gene: TRBV7-9; abundance: NA; j_gene: TRBJ2-1; d_gene: NA; CDR3aa: CASRPYRDEQFF; CDR3nt: TGTGCCAGCAGACCCTACAGGGATGAGCAGTTCTTC
v_gene: TRBV6-2/TRBV6-3; abundance: few; j_gene: TRBJ2-5; d_gene: TRBD1; CDR3aa: CASSPWTGSDEQYF; CDR3nt: TGTGCCAGCAGTCCTTGGACAGGGAGTGATGAGCAGTACTTC
v_gene: TRBV4-2; abundance: many; j_gene: TRBJ2-1; d_gene: TRBD2; CDR3aa: CASSPQAGATYNEQFF; CDR3nt: TGTGCCAGCAGCCCCCAAGCGGGGGCGACCTACAATGAGCAGTTCTTC
v_gene: TRBV5-1; abundance: NA; j_gene: TRBJ1-6; d_gene: TRBD1; CDR3aa: CASSLARGTGGSPLHF; CDR3nt: TGCGCCAGCAGCTTGGCCAGGGGGACAGGGGGATCACCCCTCCACTTT
v_gene: TRBV4-1; abundance: few; j_gene: TRBJ2-4; d_gene: NA; CDR3aa: CASSQPGQKNIQYF; CDR3nt: TGCGCCAGCAGCCAACCCGGACAGAAAAACATTCAGTACTTC
v_gene: TRBV12-3/TRBV12-4; abundance: NA; j_gene: TRBJ1-4; d_gene: NA; CDR3aa: CASSRGDRTNEKLFF; CDR3nt: TGTGCCAGCAGTCGAGGCGACAGGACTAATGAAAAACTGTTTTTT
v_gene: TRBV20-1; abundance: NA; j_gene: TRBJ2-5; d_gene: NA; CDR3aa: CSASRDARVNEQYF; CDR3nt: TGCAGTGCTAGCCGGGACGCAAGGGTCAATGAGCAGTACTTC
v_gene: TRBV6-2/TRBV6-3; abundance: NA; j_gene: TRBJ2-2; d_gene: NA; CDR3aa: CASSLKGWELFF; CDR3nt: TGTGCCAGCAGTTTGAAGGGCTGGGAGCTGTTTTTT
v_gene: TRBV29-1; abundance: NA; j_gene: TRBJ1-2; d_gene: TRBD1; CDR3aa: CSVGSPGGRNYSYTF; CDR3nt: TGCAGCGTTGGCTCCCCAGGGGGCAGGAACTATAGCTACACCTTC
v_gene: TRBV9; abundance: NA; j_gene: TRBJ1-1; d_gene: NA; CDR3aa: CASSVEGRSTEAFF; CDR3nt: TGTGCCAGCAGCGTAGAGGGGAGGAGCACTGAAGCTTTCTTT
v_gene: TRBV7-3; abundance: NA; j_gene: TRBJ2-3; d_gene: NA; CDR3aa: CASSLTLVDTQYF; CDR3nt: TGTGCCAGCAGCTTAACGTTGGTAGATACGCAGTATTTT
v_gene: TRBV25-1; abundance: NA; j_gene: TRBJ2-2; d_gene: NA; CDR3aa: CASSDRWANTGELFF; CDR3nt: TGTGCCAGCAGTGATCGTTGGGCAAACACCGGGGAGCTGTTTTTT
v_gene: TRBV4-3; abundance: few; j_gene: TRBJ1-2; d_gene: NA; CDR3aa: CASSQDFHRDVAYGYTF; CDR3nt: TGCGCCAGCAGCCAAGATTTTCACAGGGACGTGGCCTATGGCTACACCTTC